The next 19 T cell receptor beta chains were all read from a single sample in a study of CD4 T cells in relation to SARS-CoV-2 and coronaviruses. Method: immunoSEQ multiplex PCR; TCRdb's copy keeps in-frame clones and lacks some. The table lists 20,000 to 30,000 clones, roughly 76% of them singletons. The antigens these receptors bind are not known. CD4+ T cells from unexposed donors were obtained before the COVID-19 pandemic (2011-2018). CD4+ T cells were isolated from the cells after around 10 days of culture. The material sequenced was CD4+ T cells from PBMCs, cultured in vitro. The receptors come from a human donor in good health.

CDR3 sequence (DNA): TGCGCCAGCAGCCAAGGGGGAGGGAAGTGGCCGCAGGAAAAACTGTTTTTT. Amino acids: CASSQGGGKWPQEKLFF. The V call is TRBV4-3, the J call TRBJ1-4, with D uncertain. V lost 1 base to trimming and J lost 8 bases, with 20 bases between them. The germline V gene has CDR1 LGHNA and CDR2 YSLEER. The CDR3 has 17 residues.

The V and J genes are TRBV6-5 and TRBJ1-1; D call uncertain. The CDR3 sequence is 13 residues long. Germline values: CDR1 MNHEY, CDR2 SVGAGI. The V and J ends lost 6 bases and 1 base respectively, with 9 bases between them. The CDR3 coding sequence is TGTGCCAGCAGATATGACGGGAACACTGAAGCTTTCTTT. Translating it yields CASRYDGNTEAFF.

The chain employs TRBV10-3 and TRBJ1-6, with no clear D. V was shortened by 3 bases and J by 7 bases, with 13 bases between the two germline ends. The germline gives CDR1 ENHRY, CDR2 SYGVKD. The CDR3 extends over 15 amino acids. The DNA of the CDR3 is TGTGCCATCAGTGAAAGTTCCCTGGGGAATTCACCCCTCCACTTT. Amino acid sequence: CAISESSLGNSPLHF.

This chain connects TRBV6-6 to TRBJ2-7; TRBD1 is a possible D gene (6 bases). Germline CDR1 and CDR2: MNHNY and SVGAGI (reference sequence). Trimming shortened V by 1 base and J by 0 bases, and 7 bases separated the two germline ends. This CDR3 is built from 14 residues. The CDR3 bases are TGTGCCAGCAGTTACTGGACAGACTCCTACGAGCAGTACTTC. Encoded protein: CASSYWTDSYEQYF.

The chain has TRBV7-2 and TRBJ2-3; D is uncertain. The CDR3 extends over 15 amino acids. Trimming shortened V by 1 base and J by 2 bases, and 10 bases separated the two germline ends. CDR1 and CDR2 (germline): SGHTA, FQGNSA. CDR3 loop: CASSLGWTNTDTQYF. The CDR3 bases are TGTGCCAGCAGCTTAGGTTGGACGAACACAGATACGCAGTATTTT.

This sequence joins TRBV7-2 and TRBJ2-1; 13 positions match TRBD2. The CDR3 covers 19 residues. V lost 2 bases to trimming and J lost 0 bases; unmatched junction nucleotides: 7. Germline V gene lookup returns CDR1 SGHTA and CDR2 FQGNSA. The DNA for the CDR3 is TGTGCCAGCAGCTTAACTAGCGGGGGGGCGTCTAGCTCCTACAATGAGCAGTTCTTC. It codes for CASSLTSGGASSSYNEQFF.

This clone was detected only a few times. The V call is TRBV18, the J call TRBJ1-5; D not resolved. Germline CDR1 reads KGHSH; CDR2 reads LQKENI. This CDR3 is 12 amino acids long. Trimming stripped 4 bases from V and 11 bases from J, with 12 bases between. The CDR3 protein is CASSLAGHAQHF. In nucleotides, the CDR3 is TGTGCCAGCTCACTAGCCGGGCACGCCCAGCATTTT.

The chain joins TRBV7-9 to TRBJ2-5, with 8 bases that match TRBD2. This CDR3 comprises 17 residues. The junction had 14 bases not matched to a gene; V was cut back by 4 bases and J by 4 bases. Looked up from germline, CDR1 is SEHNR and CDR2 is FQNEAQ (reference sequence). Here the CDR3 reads CASSSRGPTSVAETQYF. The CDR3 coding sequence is TGTGCCAGCAGCTCCCGGGGTCCGACTAGCGTAGCAGAGACCCAGTACTTC.

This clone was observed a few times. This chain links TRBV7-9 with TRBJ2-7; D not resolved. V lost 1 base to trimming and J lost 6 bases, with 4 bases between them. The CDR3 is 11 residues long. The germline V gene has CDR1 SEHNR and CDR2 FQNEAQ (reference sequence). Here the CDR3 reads CASSLVSEQYF. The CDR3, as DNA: TGTGCCAGCAGCTTAGTTAGCGAGCAGTACTTC.

CDR3 amino acids: CASSPRTGYEQYF. In nucleotides, the CDR3 is TGCGCCAGCAGCCCCAGGACAGGCTACGAGCAGTACTTC. This chain links TRBV5-1 with TRBJ2-7; 7 positions match TRBD1. Germline assignment: CDR1 SGHRS and CDR2 YFSETQ. The V and J ends lost 4 bases and 3 bases, in that order; junction bases with no gene match: 4. This CDR3 comprises 13 residues.

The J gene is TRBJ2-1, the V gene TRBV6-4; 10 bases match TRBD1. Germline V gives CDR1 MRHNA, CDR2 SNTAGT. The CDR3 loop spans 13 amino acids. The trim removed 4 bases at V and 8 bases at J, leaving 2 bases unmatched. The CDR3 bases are TGTGCCAGCAGTGGCGGGACAGGGGATGAGCAGTTCTTC. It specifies CASSGGTGDEQFF.

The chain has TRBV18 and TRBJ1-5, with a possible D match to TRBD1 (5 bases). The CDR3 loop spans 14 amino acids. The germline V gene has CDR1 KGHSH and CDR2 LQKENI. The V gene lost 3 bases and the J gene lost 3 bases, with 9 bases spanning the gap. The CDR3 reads CASSPGRDNQPQHF. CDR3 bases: TGTGCCAGCTCACCGGGCAGGGACAATCAGCCCCAGCATTTT.

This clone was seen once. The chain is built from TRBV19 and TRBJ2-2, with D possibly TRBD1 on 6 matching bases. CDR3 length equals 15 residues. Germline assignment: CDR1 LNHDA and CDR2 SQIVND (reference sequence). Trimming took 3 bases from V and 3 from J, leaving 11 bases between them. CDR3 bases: TGTGCCAGTAGTATCAGGGGACGGGACACCGGGGAGCTGTTTTTT. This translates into CASSIRGRDTGELFF.

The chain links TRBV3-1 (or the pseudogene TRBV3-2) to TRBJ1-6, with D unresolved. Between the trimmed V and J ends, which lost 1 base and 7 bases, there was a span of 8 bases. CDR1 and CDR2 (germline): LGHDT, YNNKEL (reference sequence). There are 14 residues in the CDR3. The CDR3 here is CASSQGSNNSPLHF. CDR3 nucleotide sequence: TGTGCCAGCAGCCAAGGGAGTAACAATTCACCCCTCCACTTT.

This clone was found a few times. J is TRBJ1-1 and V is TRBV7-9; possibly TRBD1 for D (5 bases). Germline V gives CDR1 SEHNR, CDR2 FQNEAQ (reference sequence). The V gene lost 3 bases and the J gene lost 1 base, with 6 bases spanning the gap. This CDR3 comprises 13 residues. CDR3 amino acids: CASSFQGNTEAFF. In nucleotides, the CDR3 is TGTGCCAGCAGCTTTCAGGGGAACACTGAAGCTTTCTTT.

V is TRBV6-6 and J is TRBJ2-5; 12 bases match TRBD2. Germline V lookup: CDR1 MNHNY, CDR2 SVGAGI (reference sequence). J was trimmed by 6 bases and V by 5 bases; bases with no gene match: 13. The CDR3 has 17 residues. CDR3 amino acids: CASSRDQLAGGPKTQYF. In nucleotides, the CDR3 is TGTGCCAGCAGTCGCGACCAGCTAGCGGGGGGGCCGAAGACCCAGTACTTC.

Here the CDR3 DNA reads TGTGCCACCAGTGACCCGACAGGGTACAATGAGCAGTTCTTC. It yields the protein CATSDPTGYNEQFF. The rearrangement joins TRBV24-1 to TRBJ2-1; 7 bases line up with TRBD1. V shed 4 bases and J 4 bases; nucleotides not matched to a gene: 3. Germline-derived CDR1 and CDR2 are KGHDR and SFDVKD. The CDR3 contains 14 residues.

The CDR3 coding sequence is TGTGCCAGCAGCGCAAGGGGTAGCGGGGGGGGGAATGAGCAGTTCTTC. It yields the protein CASSARGSGGGNEQFF. V usage is TRBV9 and J usage is TRBJ2-1, with 11 bases identical to TRBD2. The CDR3 is made up of 16 amino acids. CDR1 is SGDLS and CDR2 is YYNGEE in the germline V gene. Germline trimming cut 3 bases from V and 7 bases from J; bases unmatched to any gene: 9.

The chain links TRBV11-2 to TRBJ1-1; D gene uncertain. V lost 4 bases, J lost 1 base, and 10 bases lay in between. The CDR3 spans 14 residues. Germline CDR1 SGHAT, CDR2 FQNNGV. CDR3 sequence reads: CASSWTVQNTEAFF. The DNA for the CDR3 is TGTGCCAGCAGCTGGACGGTTCAGAACACTGAAGCTTTCTTT.